This T cell receptor (beta chain) comes out of a study of shared clonotypes between healthy human individuals. The protocol was immunoSEQ multiplex PCR, while the TCRdb copy is restricted to in-frame clones and leaves out a portion. This sample has 600,000 to 750,000 clones; 80% to 95% occur once, and the top ten carry more than 30%. This receptor was obtained from a man in his late teens or twenties in good health. Some clones in this sample may be carry-over from other donors' samples. The sample was memory CD8+ T cells from PBMCs. Subset indicated: CD45RO+ cells pooled with CCR7-negative TemRA cells.

The chain's CDR3 is CASSYLDITTYNEQFF. CDR3 DNA sequence: TGCGCCAGCAGCTATCTAGACATAACAACCTACAATGAGCAGTTCTTC. The chain is built from TRBV5-1 and TRBJ2-1; no definite D call. V was shortened by 3 bases and J by 2 bases, with 15 bases between the two germline ends. The germline V gene has CDR1 SGHRS and CDR2 YFSETQ. CDR3 length: 16 amino acids.